One and the same sample provided the 24 T cell receptor beta chains below, sequenced in a study of cytomegalovirus exposure and HLA in healthy donors (dated by TCRdb to between 2016 and 2019). Library preparation employed the immunoSEQ multiplex PCR assay. This is the immuneACCESS table as TCRdb keeps it, with only in-frame sequences that have V and J called. A part of the clones is gone; compared with another copy, unresolved V genes explain less than half, and the rest is unexplained. This sample holds 200,000 or so clones; roughly 84% were observed only once. Jointly, the top ten make up around an eighth of the sample. What was sequenced was PBMCs. The receptor source for this set is a young woman in good health and CMV-seropositive.

The V and J genes are TRBV28 and TRBJ1-1; D is unclear. Per germline, CDR1 MDHEN and CDR2 SYDVKM. The length of the CDR3 is 14 residues. The ends were cut back, 6 bases at V and 1 base at J, with 12 bases in the middle. CDR3 sequence reads: CASRLSGGNTEAFF. The CDR3 bases are TGTGCCAGCAGACTCTCCGGCGGGAACACTGAAGCTTTCTTT.

The chain joins TRBV29-1 to TRBJ2-7, with 12 bases matching TRBD2. CDR3 length equals 13 residues. Germline CDR1 and CDR2: SQVTM and ANQGSEA. V dropped 3 bases and J dropped 9; count of bases not matched to a gene: 6. The CDR3: CSVETSGSGWQYF. The CDR3 region has the DNA TGCAGCGTTGAGACTAGCGGGAGTGGGTGGCAGTACTTC.

CDR3 residues: CASRMDRGYEQYF. The CDR3 DNA follows: TGCGCCAGCAGAATGGACAGGGGGTACGAGCAGTACTTC. This chain connects TRBV5-1 to TRBJ2-7; 10 positions match TRBD1. The CDR3 extends over 13 amino acids. V dropped 5 bases and J dropped 4; count of bases not matched to a gene: 3. Germline V lookup: CDR1 SGHRS, CDR2 YFSETQ. Filled out from reference TRBV5-1 and TRBJ2-7, the complete variable domain reads KAGVTQTPRYLIKTRGQQVTLSCSPISGHRSVSWYQQTPGQGLQFLFEYFSETQRNKGNFPGRFSGRQFSNSRSEMNVSTLELGDSALYLCASRMDRGYEQYFGPGTRLTVT.

This chain uses TRBV7-2 with TRBJ2-1, with TRBD1 matching 9 bases. V shed 3 bases, J shed 1 base, and the junction held 1 base outside the gene matches. This CDR3 is 15 amino acids long. Germline CDR1 reads SGHTA; CDR2 reads FQGNSA. The DNA for the CDR3 is TGTGCCAGCAGCTTTGGACAGGGGTCCTACAATGAGCAGTTCTTC. Protein product: CASSFGQGSYNEQFF. Using reference TRBV7-2 and TRBJ2-1 for the parts outside the CDR3, the full variable domain is GAGVSQSPSNKVTEKGKDVELRCDPISGHTALYWYRQSLGQGLEFLIYFQGNSAPDKSGLPSDRFSAERTGGSVSTLTIQRTQQEDSAVYLCASSFGQGSYNEQFFGPGTRLTVL.

The rearrangement joins TRBV7-8 to TRBJ1-2; perhaps TRBD1 as D (5 bases). Trimming shortened V by 4 bases and J by 4 bases, and 13 bases separated the two germline ends. CDR1 is SGHVS, CDR2 FQNEAQ, per germline. CDR3 length equals 14 residues. The CDR3 bases are TGTGCCAGCAGCTCCAACAGACAGCGCTATGGCTACACCTTC. It translates to CASSSNRQRYGYTF.

V and J are TRBV5-6 and TRBJ2-5, with a weak D call TRBD2 (6 bases). The V gene's germline CDR1 is SGHDT and CDR2 YYEEEE. With 2 bases removed from V and 4 bases from J, the gap between germline ends came to 12 bases. The CDR3 runs to 14 residues. This CDR3 reads CASSFLTSTETQYF. DNA of the CDR3: TGTGCCAGCAGCTTCCTAACTAGCACAGAGACCCAGTACTTC.

In this sample, this clone turned up a few times. DNA for the CDR3: TGTGCCAGCACTGGCTTCCTCAATCAGCCCCAGCATTTT. It translates to CASTGFLNQPQHF. The chain couples TRBV6-1 to TRBJ1-5; D unresolved. V was pared by 7 bases and J by 3 bases, with 10 bases between. CDR1 MNHNS and CDR2 SASEGT come from the germline V gene. The CDR3 consists of 13 residues.

The V and J genes are TRBV4-1 and TRBJ1-1; D gene unclear. V was pared by 0 bases and J by 5 bases, with 7 bases between. CDR1 and CDR2 (germline): MGHRA, YSYEKL. CDR3 length: 13 residues. DNA of the CDR3: TGCGCCAGCAGCCAAGAAGCGGGGACTGAAGCTTTCTTT. Encoded protein: CASSQEAGTEAFF.

As to this clone: Other DNA sequences within the sample encode an identical CDR3. CDR3 residues: CASSLDSEAFF. In nucleotides, the CDR3 is TGCGCCAGCAGCTTGGACAGTGAAGCTTTCTTT. The V call is TRBV5-1, the J call TRBJ1-1, with D hard to call. CDR3 size: 11 residues. Germline V CDR1 and CDR2: SGHRS, YFSETQ. V was pared by 0 bases and J by 7 bases, with 4 bases between.

This rearrangement joins TRBV6-5 to TRBJ1-3; D ambiguous. This CDR3 spans 12 amino acids. CDR1 is MNHEY, CDR2 SVGAGI, per germline. Trimming took 4 bases from V and 10 from J, leaving 11 bases between them. The CDR3 bases are TGTGCCAGCAGTTCTACCGGAGGGACCATATATTTT. Its protein is CASSSTGGTIYF.

This chain links TRBV6-5 with TRBJ2-1; 9 nucleotides line up with TRBD2. The CDR3 sequence is 16 residues long. The V segment lost 0 bases and the J segment 6 bases; nucleotides outside the gene matches: 6. Germline V lookup: CDR1 MNHEY, CDR2 SVGAGI. The CDR3 nucleotides are TGTGCCAGCAGTTACTCGGCGGGAGGGCCCCGCAATGAGCAGTTCTTC. Protein sequence: CASSYSAGGPRNEQFF.

This sequence joins TRBV11-3 and TRBJ2-1, with D possibly being TRBD2 (6 bases). V gave up 5 bases and J gave up 10 bases, with 21 bases separating them. The CDR3 contains 15 residues. The germline gives CDR1 SGHNT, CDR2 YENEEA. For the CDR3, the DNA is TGTGCCAGCAGCGCAGCGGGTGCTGGGATATCGGAGCAGTTCTTC. This encodes CASSAAGAGISEQFF.

This clone has just a few counts. The V call is TRBV5-5, the J call TRBJ1-4; 8 bases agree with TRBD1. The length of the CDR3 is 16 residues. From germline, CDR1 is SGHKS and CDR2 YYEKEE (reference sequence). J lost 3 bases, V lost 4 bases, and 8 bases had no gene match. In DNA, the CDR3 is TGTGCCAGCAGCCCGATTCGGGACAGGTCTAATGAAAAACTGTTTTTT. This translates into CASSPIRDRSNEKLFF.

The rearrangement joins TRBV10-3 to TRBJ1-2; a weak D match, TRBD1 (5 bases). Germline V gives CDR1 ENHRY, CDR2 SYGVKD. The V end lost 0 bases, the J end lost 3 bases, and 11 bases lay between the germline ends. The CDR3 length is 15 residues. CDR3 sequence reads: CAISESPGFDYGYTF. The CDR3 DNA reads TGTGCCATCAGTGAGTCCCCAGGGTTTGACTATGGCTACACCTTC.

The chain uses TRBV27 and TRBJ2-5; no definite D call. CDR3 length: 15 amino acids. V lost 4 bases and J 0 bases, leaving 12 bases between the germline ends. CDR1 is MNHEY, CDR2 SMNVEV, per germline (reference sequence). CDR3 region: CASSSLPSYQETQYF. The CDR3 DNA sequence: TGTGCCAGCAGTTCACTCCCCTCGTACCAAGAGACCCAGTACTTC.

V and J are TRBV6-1 and TRBJ1-3; no reliable D call. V was cut by 7 bases and J by 0 bases, with 13 bases left in between. From germline, CDR1 is MNHNS and CDR2 SASEGT. This CDR3 has 15 residues. CDR3 DNA sequence: TGTGCCAGCACCGAGGGCTTCTTCTCTGGAAACACCATATATTTT. Amino acids: CASTEGFFSGNTIYF.

The chain employs TRBV19 and TRBJ2-2; unclear D gene. V lost 6 bases to trimming and J lost 7 bases, with 18 bases between them. The CDR3 length is 15 residues. The germline V gene has CDR1 LNHDA and CDR2 SQIVND (reference sequence). This CDR3 reads CASSVSLASLGELFF. CDR3 bases: TGTGCCAGTAGCGTGAGTTTGGCTAGTCTCGGGGAGCTGTTTTTT.

In this sample, this clone turned up a few times. V usage is TRBV27 and J usage is TRBJ2-7, with 11 positions matching TRBD2. The CDR3 consists of 18 residues. Germline values: CDR1 MNHEY, CDR2 SMNVEV (reference sequence). V gave up 8 bases and J gave up 0 bases; unmatched junction bases: 15. CDR3 bases: TGTGCCAGCCGGGCTAGCGGGAGGACCCTAACTAGCTCCTACGAGCAGTACTTC. Translated: CASRASGRTLTSSYEQYF.

This chain joins TRBV27 and TRBJ1-1, with TRBD1 matching 7 bases. CDR1 and CDR2 from the germline V gene are MNHEY and SMNVEV (reference sequence). The CDR3 has 15 amino acids. V lost 3 bases to trimming and J lost 0 bases; unmatched junction nucleotides: 4. This CDR3 reads CASSFGTALNTEAFF. CDR3 nucleotide sequence: TGTGCCAGCAGTTTTGGGACAGCTTTGAACACTGAAGCTTTCTTT.

The chain recombines TRBV2 with TRBJ1-2; D gene uncertain. V lost 1 base and J lost 1, with 13 bases in between. The germline V gene encodes CDR1 SNHLY and CDR2 FYNNEI. The CDR3 contains 16 residues. The CDR3 reads CASSEERGHFNYGYTF. The CDR3 nucleotides read TGTGCCAGCAGTGAAGAAAGAGGCCACTTTAACTATGGCTACACCTTC.

The chain links TRBV27 to TRBJ2-3; unclear D gene. Germline V CDR1 and CDR2: MNHEY, SMNVEV (reference sequence). The CDR3 runs to 15 residues. V was trimmed by 5 bases and J by 5 bases, leaving 17 bases between them. CDR3 in amino acids: CASSKRQGEQDTQYF. The CDR3 bases are TGTGCCAGCAGTAAGAGACAAGGCGAACAAGATACGCAGTATTTT.

The V call is TRBV18, the J call TRBJ2-5; D may be TRBD1 (6 bases). V lost 6 bases, J lost 4 bases, and 9 bases lay in between. Germline CDR1 is KGHSH and CDR2 is LQKENI. CDR3 length: 12 amino acids. The CDR3 region has the DNA TGTGCCAGCTCCCAGGGGCTAGAGACCCAGTACTTC. It yields the protein CASSQGLETQYF.

V is TRBV19 and J is TRBJ1-5; the D gene is possibly TRBD1 (6 bases). Trimming pared 7 bases from V and 4 bases from J, leaving 11 bases between. The CDR3 totals 13 residues. Germline V gives CDR1 LNHDA, CDR2 SQIVND (reference sequence). In nucleotides, the CDR3 is TGTGCCAGTACTGGACAGAGAAATCAGCCCCAGCATTTT. As protein: CASTGQRNQPQHF.

This clone was observed a handful of times. The DNA for the CDR3 is TGCGCCAGCAGCCAAGACCTCGAGATCTACGAGCAGTACTTC. Protein product: CASSQDLEIYEQYF. The chain couples TRBV4-1 to TRBJ2-7; no reliable D call. The germline V gene encodes CDR1 MGHRA and CDR2 YSYEKL. With 0 bases removed from V and 3 bases from J, the gap between germline ends came to 9 bases. The CDR3 consists of 14 residues.